Each of the 26 T cell receptor beta chains below was sequenced from the same sample in a study of patients and donors after allogeneic stem cell transplantation. Via MiXCR, TCRdb re-called the RT-PCR reads, giving one row per CDR3 protein. The sample has fewer than 75,000 distinct CDR3 sequences; more than 10% are singletons. The sample was blood, either unsorted or a sorted T cell fraction (not recorded which). These receptors were collected from a human donor who was either an allogeneic HSCT recipient or a stem cell or donor lymphocyte infusion donor (not recorded which). It is not recorded whose cells these are; they may come from a transplant donor.

The CDR3, as DNA: TGTGCCAGCAGCTTAGAATTATATGAGCAGTTCTTC. Its protein is CASSLELYEQFF. The J gene is TRBJ2-1, the V gene TRBV11-2; D not resolved. The CDR3 spans 12 residues. V was pared by 0 bases and J by 8 bases, with 5 bases between. Germline V gene data show CDR1 as SGHAT and CDR2 as FQNNGV.

There are many counts of this clonotype. A read error may account for a junction end that differs from germline. The gene calls are TRBV12-3 or TRBV12-4 and TRBJ2-2; 12 bases line up with TRBD2. This CDR3 region has 15 residues. This CDR3 is CASSLAGGRTGELFF. The CDR3 region has the DNA TGTGCCAGCAGTCTAGCGGGAGGGAGGACCGGGGAGCTGTTTTTT.

The J gene is TRBJ1-3, the V gene TRBV7-2, with D uncertain. V was shortened by 4 bases and J by 6 bases, with 7 bases between the two germline ends. The CDR3 is 12 residues long. The V gene's germline CDR1 is SGHTA and CDR2 FQGNSA. The CDR3, as DNA: TGTGCCAGCAGCTCCCAGATAAACACCATATATTTT. Translation gives CASSSQINTIYF.

In this sample, this clonotype turned up many times. The chain links TRBV6-5 to TRBJ1-2, with no clear D. CDR3 length: 13 amino acids. CDR1 is MNHEY and CDR2 is SVGAGI in the germline V gene. Trimming pared 5 bases from V and 8 bases from J, leaving 15 bases between. The CDR3 sequence is CASSPQRVGGYTF. Written as DNA, the CDR3 is TGTGCCAGCAGTCCCCAGAGGGTAGGAGGCTACACCTTC.

There are many counts of this clonotype. CDR3 protein: CASSLSGSYGYTF. CDR3 coding DNA: TGTGCCAGCAGTTTATCGGGGTCCTATGGCTACACCTTC. The rearrangement joins TRBV27 to TRBJ1-2; no definite D call. CDR3 length equals 13 residues. V was cut by 0 bases and J by 4 bases, with 6 bases left in between. Germline-derived CDR1 and CDR2 are MNHEY and SMNVEV (reference sequence).

This clonotype was counted a few times. The chain carries TRBV5-1 and TRBJ2-3, with 8 nucleotides matching TRBD1. Germline V gene data show CDR1 as SGHRS and CDR2 as YFSETQ. The CDR3 extends over 15 amino acids. Trimming at V came to 4 bases and at J to 4 bases, leaving 8 bases not matched to a gene. CDR3 nucleotides: TGCGCCAGCAGCACCCGGACAGGGAGCCCAGATACGCAGTATTTT. Its protein is CASSTRTGSPDTQYF.

This clonotype has only a few counts. The rearrangement links TRBV7-8 to TRBJ2-7; unclear D gene. V lost 2 bases and J 0 bases, leaving 11 bases between the germline ends. Germline values: CDR1 SGHVS, CDR2 FQNEAQ. The CDR3 is 15 amino acids. The CDR3 region is CASSLPVGPSYEQYF. The CDR3 bases are TGTGCCAGCAGCTTACCCGTAGGGCCCTCCTACGAGCAGTACTTC.

This clonotype was observed at least ten times. The V call is TRBV7-9, the J call TRBJ1-2; D call uncertain. The germline gives CDR1 SEHNR, CDR2 FQNEAQ (reference sequence). The CDR3 totals 15 residues. V lost 3 bases, J lost 2 bases, and 13 bases lay in between. In DNA form, the CDR3 reads TGTGCCAGCAGCTTGGGTGATACAGCGAACTATGGCTACACCTTC. Amino acid sequence: CASSLGDTANYGYTF.

In its sample, this clonotype was seen a few times. V usage is TRBV15 and J usage is TRBJ2-7, with D possibly TRBD2 on 5 matching bases. The CDR3 runs 13 residues. Germline V gives CDR1 LNHNV, CDR2 YYDKDF (reference sequence). Trimming left V 5 bases short and J 1 base short, with 9 bases between. The CDR3 DNA reads as TGTGCCACCAGCGGTAGGGAGTCCTACGAGCAGTACTTC. Protein sequence: CATSGRESYEQYF.

In this sample, this clonotype turned up a few times. J is TRBJ2-4 and V is TRBV6-1, with 14 bases fitting TRBD2. CDR1 and CDR2 (germline): MNHNS, SASEGT. The CDR3 is 15 amino acids. V trimming: 6 bases; J trimming: 8 bases; junction bases outside the gene matches: 6. The CDR3: CASREGTSGSYIQYF. In nucleotides, the CDR3 is TGTGCCAGCAGGGAGGGGACTAGCGGGAGTTACATTCAGTACTTC.

This clonotype has a handful of counts. The CDR3 sequence: CSASDGRAKTDTQYF. DNA for the CDR3: TGCAGTGCTTCTGACGGGAGGGCCAAAACAGATACGCAGTATTTT. V and J are TRBV20-1 and TRBJ2-3, with 8 bases aligning to TRBD2. Germline trimming cut 5 bases from V and 3 bases from J; bases unmatched to any gene: 10. Germline-derived CDR1 and CDR2 are DFQATT and SNEGSKA (reference sequence). The length of the CDR3 is 15 residues.

In nucleotides, the CDR3 is TGTGCCAGCTCGACTAACCCGGGCCCTGAACTACATGAGCAGTTCTTC. Amino acids: CASSTNPGPELHEQFF. The V and J genes are TRBV18 and TRBJ2-1; possibly TRBD2 for D (5 bases). V lost 6 bases and J lost 8, with 23 bases in between. The CDR3 length is 16 residues. In germline, CDR1 is KGHSH, CDR2 LQKENI.

Ten or more counts support this clonotype. The chain is built from TRBV12-3 or TRBV12-4 and TRBJ1-2; no clear D. Deletions cut 10 bases from V and 5 bases from J, with 11 bases between. The CDR3 has 11 residues. CDR3 coding DNA: TGTGCCACCATGGAGGGATATGGCTACACCTTC. Amino acid sequence: CATMEGYGYTF.

This chain joins TRBV12-3 or TRBV12-4 and TRBJ2-3; 10 bases agree with TRBD2. J gave up 0 bases and V 6 bases, and 9 bases lay outside the gene matches. The CDR3 sequence is 17 residues long. The CDR3 DNA is TGTGCCAGCAGCCCAGGCAAGACTAGCGGGAGCACAGATACGCAGTATTTT. Amino acid sequence: CASSPGKTSGSTDTQYF.

This clonotype was counted ten times or more. The chain has TRBV12-3 or TRBV12-4 and TRBJ2-1; D remains unclear. V shed 5 bases and J shed 7 bases, with 3 bases lying between them. This CDR3 is 10 amino acids long. DNA for the CDR3: TGTGCCAGCAGTCGTAATGAGCAGTTCTTC. Encoded protein: CASSRNEQFF.

The chain has TRBV24-1 and TRBJ2-7; no clear D. This CDR3 has 14 amino acids. V was shortened by 1 base and J by 6 bases, with 12 bases between the two germline ends. CDR1 and CDR2 from the germline V gene are KGHDR and SFDVKD. The CDR3 coding sequence is TGTGCCACCAGTGATTTAATTGCTGGCGGCGAGCAGTACTTC. This sequence encodes CATSDLIAGGEQYF.

This clonotype was observed a handful of times. The chain is built from TRBV12-3 or TRBV12-4 and TRBJ2-3, with TRBD2 identical over 12 bases. This CDR3 is built from 15 residues. The J segment lost 7 bases and the V segment lost 5 bases, leaving 7 bases of the junction unmatched. DNA for the CDR3: TGTGCCAGCAGTCTGACTAGCGGGAGCAAAAATACGCAGTATTTT. Translating gives CASSLTSGSKNTQYF.

The table lists this clonotype with a few counts. The V and J genes are TRBV12-3 or TRBV12-4 and TRBJ2-1; 8 nucleotides line up with TRBD2. The CDR3 length is 18 residues. Losses at the gene ends were 5 bases for V and 3 bases for J; bases not matched to a gene: 15. DNA of the CDR3: TGTGCCAGCAGTCCCCCCGGGAGGGGGGCCCCTGACTACAATGAGCAGTTCTTC. It yields the protein CASSPPGRGAPDYNEQFF.

The rearrangement uses TRBV20-1 and TRBJ1-2; a weak D match, TRBD1 (6 bases). With 7 bases removed from V and 7 bases from J, the gap between germline ends came to 16 bases. The germline CDR1 and CDR2 sequences are DFQATT and SNEGSKA (reference sequence). The CDR3 is made up of 12 amino acids. CDR3 in amino acids: CSGPTGNGGYTF. CDR3 nucleotides: TGCAGTGGACCTACAGGGAACGGTGGCTACACCTTC.

The chain couples TRBV6-5 to TRBJ1-1; TRBD1 aligns across 8 bases. Germline V gives CDR1 MNHEY, CDR2 SVGAGI. This CDR3 has 15 amino acids. The trim removed 2 bases at V and 2 bases at J, leaving 4 bases unmatched. DNA of the CDR3: TGTGCCAGCAGTTACAACAGGGGGATTAACACTGAAGCTTTCTTT. Translating it yields CASSYNRGINTEAFF.

This clonotype has ten or more counts. This rearrangement joins TRBV11-2 to TRBJ2-3; TRBD1 is a possible D gene (5 bases). V was pared by 1 base and J by 7 bases, with 12 bases between. Germline assignment: CDR1 SGHAT and CDR2 FQNNGV. This CDR3 has 14 amino acids. DNA of the CDR3: TGTGCCAGCAGCTTAGGGACATTGCTCAATACGCAGTATTTT. This gives the protein CASSLGTLLNTQYF.

The genes are TRBV7-9 and TRBJ1-6; perhaps TRBD1 as D (6 bases). Trimming cost V 2 bases and J 0 bases, with 20 bases left between them. Germline CDR1 is SEHNR and CDR2 is FQNEAQ (reference sequence). This CDR3 region has 20 residues. CDR3 protein: CASSLIGTSLPRSYNSPLHF. Here the CDR3 DNA reads TGTGCCAGCAGCTTAATAGGGACATCTCTACCTCGCTCCTATAATTCACCCCTCCACTTT. The full variable domain, its missing parts supplied by reference TRBV7-9 and TRBJ1-6, is DTGVSQNPRHKITKRGQNVTFRCDPISEHNRLYWYRQTLGQGPEFLTYFQNEAQLEKSRLLSDRFSAERPKGSFSTLEIQRTEQGDSAMYLCASSLIGTSLPRSYNSPLHFGNGTRLTVT.

This clonotype was counted ten times or more. This chain uses TRBV5-1 with TRBJ1-6; 8 nucleotides align to TRBD1. The CDR3 totals 16 residues. From germline, CDR1 is SGHRS and CDR2 YFSETQ. With 4 bases clipped from V and 7 bases from J, the junction kept 10 bases outside the gene matches. For the CDR3, the DNA is TGCGCCAGCAGCGAATCCTGGCAGGGGGCGAATTCACCCCTCCACTTT. It is translated as CASSESWQGANSPLHF. The variable domain in full, completed from reference TRBV5-1 and TRBJ1-6, reads KAGVTQTPRYLIKTRGQQVTLSCSPISGHRSVSWYQQTPGQGLQFLFEYFSETQRNKGNFPGRFSGRQFSNSRSEMNVSTLELGDSALYLCASSESWQGANSPLHFGNGTRLTVT.

This clonotype was found many times. V and J are TRBV27 and TRBJ2-3, with D unclear. The CDR3 spans 14 residues. Germline-derived CDR1 and CDR2 are MNHEY and SMNVEV (reference sequence). V shed 8 bases and J shed 2 bases, with 14 bases lying between them. CDR3 protein: CASRLLHLTDTQYF. The CDR3 DNA is TGTGCCAGCCGCCTCCTACACCTCACAGATACGCAGTATTTT.

Many counts were recorded for this clonotype. The rearrangement links TRBV11-2 to TRBJ1-1; D might be TRBD1 (6 bases). V shed 5 bases and J shed 0 bases, with 19 bases lying between them. This CDR3 comprises 17 residues. The germline V gene encodes CDR1 SGHAT and CDR2 FQNNGV. The CDR3 spells CASSPTGLVGMNTEAFF. In nucleotides, the CDR3 is TGTGCCAGCAGCCCGACAGGCCTTGTCGGCATGAACACTGAAGCTTTCTTT.

The gene calls are TRBV18 and TRBJ2-3; no clear D. Trimming pared 5 bases from V and 0 bases from J, leaving 3 bases between. CDR1 KGHSH and CDR2 LQKENI come from the germline V gene. This CDR3 region has 12 residues. CDR3 region: CASSFSTDTQYF. For the CDR3, the DNA is TGTGCCAGCTCATTTAGCACAGATACGCAGTATTTT.